This T cell receptor (beta chain) was found in a study of cytomegalovirus exposure and HLA in healthy donors. Notes on this clone: Its target is unknown.

Study conclusions and caveats: Cytomegalovirus-associated status was assigned to approximately 160 TCR beta chains. High specificity and sensitivity for cytomegalovirus status were reported for the classifier. A few CMV-associated chains proved CMV antigen-specific in vitro. Whilst most TCR sequences proved rare, a subset of public TCRs occurred across many donors.

Sequencing was performed with immunoSEQ multiplex PCR; in TCRdb, only in-frame clones are kept and a portion is missing. The sample yields 250,000 to 400,000 clones, around 90% seen once. The CDR3 length is 18 residues. The ends lost 6 bases at V and 2 bases at J; junction bases unmatched: 11. In germline, CDR1 is MNHNS, CDR2 SASEGT. The TCR was taken from a man aged 25-40 years in good health and CMV-seronegative. Specimen: PBMCs. V usage is TRBV6-1 and J usage is TRBJ2-3; 13 bases are a match to TRBD2. CDR3 DNA: TGTGCCAGCAGGGAAATAAGGACTAGCGGGGGTCCCACAGATACGCAGTATTTT. It translates to CASREIRTSGGPTDTQYF.